One and the same sample provided the 12 T cell receptor beta chains below, sequenced in a study of cytomegalovirus exposure and HLA in healthy donors. PCR used 60 Vbeta primers and 13 Jbeta primers. Profiled with immunoSEQ multiplex PCR; TCRdb holds only in-frame clones, not every one. This table holds around 150,000 clones, around 72% found once. Sequencing input: PBMCs. The source of these receptors is a man between 18 and 29 years old in good health and CMV-seronegative.

The chain has TRBV7-8 and TRBJ2-7; 9 bases fit TRBD1. V was clipped by 5 bases and J by 3 bases; unmatched bases: 5. The CDR3 extends over 14 amino acids. Germline V gene lookup returns CDR1 SGHVS and CDR2 FQNEAQ. The CDR3 DNA reads TGTGCCAGCAGCGCGGGACAGGGTGACTACGAGCAGTACTTC. It specifies CASSAGQGDYEQYF.

This chain joins TRBV6-4 and TRBJ2-5; the match to TRBD2 covers 10 bases. V was clipped by 5 bases and J by 0 bases; unmatched bases: 3. Germline CDR1 and CDR2: MRHNA and SNTAGT. The CDR3 runs to 15 residues. The chain's CDR3 is CASSPGLANQETQYF. The CDR3 coding sequence is TGTGCCAGCAGTCCGGGACTAGCGAACCAAGAGACCCAGTACTTC.

This chain joins TRBV28 and TRBJ2-1, with TRBD2 matching 7 bases. Germline-derived CDR1 and CDR2 are MDHEN and SYDVKM. J was trimmed by 7 bases and V by 6 bases; bases with no gene match: 12. This CDR3 comprises 15 residues. The CDR3: CASRLPLGRRNEQFF. CDR3 bases: TGTGCCAGCAGACTACCCCTCGGGAGGAGGAATGAGCAGTTCTTC.

Comments on this clone: The germline gene is not matched at one end of the junction; a read error may be the cause. The chain's CDR3 is CSSSSVKGQPNYGYTF. The CDR3 region has the DNA TGTTCCAGCAGCTCCGTTAAGGGACAGCCCAACTATGGCTACACCTTC. The chain recombines TRBV7-9 with TRBJ1-2; 7 bases line up with TRBD1. Germline V gene lookup returns CDR1 SEHNR and CDR2 FQNEAQ (reference sequence). The CDR3 loop spans 16 amino acids.

The chain is built from TRBV18 and TRBJ2-7, with a weak D call TRBD2 (6 bases). The CDR3 has 18 amino acids. Per the germline V gene, CDR1 is KGHSH and CDR2 is LQKENI. Deletions cut 4 bases from V and 6 bases from J, with 28 bases between. As DNA, the CDR3 is TGTGCCAGCTCACGTGCCGGGGAAGCTCTTAGCGGAGCCCCCGAGCAGTACTTC. This gives the protein CASSRAGEALSGAPEQYF.

This rearrangement joins TRBV18 to TRBJ2-5, with D perhaps TRBD2 (5 bases). With 2 bases removed from V and 5 bases from J, the gap between germline ends came to 15 bases. Germline-derived CDR1 and CDR2 are KGHSH and LQKENI. This CDR3 region has 15 residues. The CDR3 nucleotides are TGTGCCAGCTCACCAAACGGAGGAGTAGGGGAGACCCAGTACTTC. It specifies CASSPNGGVGETQYF. Based on the CDR3 plus reference TRBV18 and TRBJ2-5, the full variable domain is NAGVMQNPRHLVRRRGQEARLRCSPMKGHSHVYWYRQLPEEGLKFMVYLQKENIIDESGMPKERFSAEFPKEGPSILRIQQVVRGDSAAYFCASSPNGGVGETQYFGPGTRLLVL.

The chain uses TRBV6-5 and TRBJ2-7; D may be TRBD1 (6 bases). CDR3 size: 12 residues. Between the trimmed V and J ends, which lost 6 bases and 2 bases, there was a span of 8 bases. Germline V gives CDR1 MNHEY, CDR2 SVGAGI. The CDR3 sequence: CASSGQTYEQYF. The CDR3 bases are TGTGCCAGCAGCGGACAGACCTACGAGCAGTACTTC.

This clone has more than one count but fewer than ten. V usage is TRBV30 and J usage is TRBJ1-1, with D unclear. Germline CDR1 GTSNPN, CDR2 SVGIG (reference sequence). The CDR3 runs 13 residues. V shed 3 bases and J shed 5 bases, with 13 bases lying between them. CDR3 DNA sequence: TGTGCCTGGAGCCGGACCCCGGGGACTGAAGCTTTCTTT. Its protein product is CAWSRTPGTEAFF.

The chain combines TRBV5-1 with TRBJ2-7, with TRBD2 identical over 10 bases. The V gene end was trimmed by 2 bases and the J gene end by 2 bases; junction bases not matched to a gene: 7. Germline CDR1 is SGHRS and CDR2 is YFSETQ. CDR3 length: 16 residues. The CDR3 nucleotides are TGCGCCAGCAGCTTCCGACTAGCGGGTCAGACCTACGAGCAGTACTTC. It is translated as CASSFRLAGQTYEQYF. The complete variable domain, with remaining parts taken from reference TRBV5-1 and TRBJ2-7, reads KAGVTQTPRYLIKTRGQQVTLSCSPISGHRSVSWYQQTPGQGLQFLFEYFSETQRNKGNFPGRFSGRQFSNSRSEMNVSTLELGDSALYLCASSFRLAGQTYEQYFGPGTRLTVT.

The gene calls are TRBV10-2 and TRBJ2-1; perhaps TRBD2 as D (6 bases). This CDR3 has 15 residues. Germline V CDR1 and CDR2: WSHSY, SAAADI. Trimming stripped 2 bases from V and 5 bases from J, with 13 bases between. CDR3 DNA: TGCGCCAGCAGTGAGCCTAGCGCCAGACACAATGAGCAGTTCTTC. This translates into CASSEPSARHNEQFF.

The rearrangement joins TRBV9 to TRBJ2-2; TRBD2 agrees at 12 bases. CDR1 is SGDLS and CDR2 is YYNGEE in the germline V gene. The ends lost 0 bases at V and 8 bases at J; junction bases unmatched: 5. CDR3 length: 16 residues. For the CDR3, the DNA is TGTGCCAGCAGCGTAGCCCTAGCGGGAGGGACAGGGGAGCTGTTTTTT. Translation gives CASSVALAGGTGELFF.

V and J are TRBV5-1 and TRBJ1-1; the match to TRBD1 covers 7 bases. The germline V gene has CDR1 SGHRS and CDR2 YFSETQ. After removal of 2 bases from V and 3 bases from J, the junction contained 7 bases not matched to a gene. The length of the CDR3 is 15 residues. The CDR3 loop reads CASSFRKGADTEAFF. CDR3 bases: TGCGCCAGCAGCTTCAGAAAGGGGGCGGACACTGAAGCTTTCTTT. The whole variable domain, filled in from reference TRBV5-1 and TRBJ1-1, reads KAGVTQTPRYLIKTRGQQVTLSCSPISGHRSVSWYQQTPGQGLQFLFEYFSETQRNKGNFPGRFSGRQFSNSRSEMNVSTLELGDSALYLCASSFRKGADTEAFFGQGTRLTVV.